This entry lists 24 T cell receptor beta chains sequenced from one sample in a study of shared clonotypes between healthy human individuals (dated by TCRdb to about 2020). The library was obtained by the immunoSEQ multiplex PCR assay. This is the immuneACCESS table as TCRdb keeps it, with only in-frame sequences that have V and J called. A part of the clones is gone; compared with another copy, unresolved V genes explain less than half, and the rest is unexplained. The sample includes about 380,000 clones, with around 96% observed a single time. The ten biggest clones cover 0.32% of the sample. Sequencing input: memory CD8+ T cells sorted from blood. The cell subset or site label on this specimen signifies: CD45RO+ cells pooled with CCR7-negative TemRA cells. The receptors come from a man younger than 45 in good health.

The V and J genes are TRBV2 and TRBJ2-2; no clear D gene. This CDR3 is 12 amino acids long. Trimming pared 6 bases from V and 1 base from J, leaving 3 bases between. CDR1 is SNHLY, CDR2 FYNNEI, per germline. In nucleotides, the CDR3 is TGTGCCAGCAGACTGAACACCGGGGAGCTGTTTTTT. Encoded protein: CASRLNTGELFF.

V usage is TRBV18 and J usage is TRBJ2-7; D unclear. There are 15 residues in the CDR3. Trimming stripped 2 bases from V and 0 bases from J, with 11 bases between. CDR1 and CDR2 (germline): KGHSH, LQKENI. The CDR3: CASSPSVFPSYEQYF. CDR3 nucleotide sequence: TGTGCCAGCTCACCATCGGTTTTTCCCTCCTACGAGCAGTACTTC.

This clone was picked up one time. The chain couples TRBV18 to TRBJ2-1; D could derive from TRBD1 or TRBD2 (5 bases each). Trimming took 2 bases from V and 5 from J, leaving 10 bases between them. Germline V gene lookup returns CDR1 KGHSH and CDR2 LQKENI. The CDR3 covers 14 residues. CDR3 loop: CASSPGTSHNEQFF. DNA for the CDR3: TGTGCCAGCTCACCAGGGACGTCGCACAATGAGCAGTTCTTC.

This chain uses TRBV28 with TRBJ2-7; TRBD2 is a possible D gene (6 bases). In germline, CDR1 is MDHEN, CDR2 SYDVKM. The CDR3 has 14 amino acids. Trimming pared 5 bases from V and 5 bases from J, leaving 16 bases between. CDR3 sequence: CASSLPGSLNEQYF. In DNA, the CDR3 is TGTGCCAGCAGTCTCCCCGGGAGTTTGAACGAGCAGTACTTC.

This chain joins TRBV4-2 and TRBJ2-7; 16 bases fit TRBD2. The germline V gene encodes CDR1 LGHNA and CDR2 YNFKEQ. J gave up 6 bases and V 2 bases, and 7 bases lay outside the gene matches. The CDR3 length is 17 residues. CDR3 in amino acids: CASSQKTGTSGRGEQYF. The CDR3 nucleotides are TGTGCCAGCAGCCAAAAAACCGGGACTAGCGGGAGGGGCGAGCAGTACTTC.

This rearrangement joins TRBV19 to TRBJ2-5; D remains unclear. The germline gives CDR1 LNHDA, CDR2 SQIVND (reference sequence). V lost 3 bases, J lost 4 bases, and 12 bases lay in between. This CDR3 region has 14 residues. This chain's CDR3 is CASSITAFGETQYF. The CDR3 DNA is TGTGCCAGTAGTATTACAGCATTTGGAGAGACCCAGTACTTC. The variable domain in full, completed from reference TRBV19 and TRBJ2-5, reads DGGITQSPKYLFRKEGQNVTLSCEQNLNHDAMYWYRQDPGQGLRLIYYSQIVNDFQKGDIAEGYSVSREKKESFPLTVTSAQKNPTAFYLCASSITAFGETQYFGPGTRLLVL.

V and J are TRBV2 and TRBJ2-7, with D possibly being TRBD1 (7 bases). The CDR3 is made up of 13 amino acids. Trimming removed 4 bases at V and 6 bases at J, with 13 bases between. CDR1 is SNHLY, CDR2 FYNNEI, per germline. CDR3 protein: CASSVGGGGEQYF. CDR3 nucleotides: TGTGCCAGCAGTGTCGGAGGGGGCGGCGAGCAGTACTTC.

This chain joins TRBV29-1 and TRBJ2-2; no clear D gene. Trimming cost V 4 bases and J 2 bases, with 5 bases left between them. The CDR3 loop spans 12 amino acids. Germline assignment: CDR1 SQVTM and CDR2 ANQGSEA. CDR3 loop: CSVGHNTGELFF. The CDR3 coding sequence is TGCAGCGTTGGACATAACACCGGGGAGCTGTTTTTT.

V usage is TRBV6-5 and J usage is TRBJ2-7, with TRBD1 as a possible D gene (5 bases). CDR3 length: 14 amino acids. V was cut by 2 bases and J by 3 bases, with 11 bases left in between. Looked up from germline, CDR1 is MNHEY and CDR2 is SVGAGI. The CDR3 nucleotides are TGTGCCAGCAGTTACCAGGGTCAGAGCTACGAGCAGTACTTC. Its protein is CASSYQGQSYEQYF.

The gene calls are TRBV27 and TRBJ2-1; 10 positions match TRBD2. V was pared by 3 bases and J by 6 bases, with 8 bases of the junction left unmatched. The CDR3 runs to 16 residues. Germline assignment: CDR1 MNHEY and CDR2 SMNVEV (reference sequence). The CDR3 DNA follows: TGTGCCAGCAGTTTCAGCGGGAGGGCCCGAGGCAATGAGCAGTTCTTC. Translation: CASSFSGRARGNEQFF.

This chain joins TRBV7-3 and TRBJ2-1; D is unclear. The germline V and J ends were trimmed by 3 bases and 10 bases, with 13 bases remaining between them. This CDR3 has 13 residues. Germline CDR1 and CDR2: SGHTA and FQGTGA. The DNA of the CDR3 is TGTGCCAGCAGCTTCTCCCGAGAGGAAGAGCAGTTCTTC. Its protein product is CASSFSREEEQFF.

The chain carries TRBV11-1 and TRBJ2-7, with a weak D call TRBD2 (5 bases). The V and J ends lost 2 bases and 4 bases respectively, with 15 bases between them. There are 15 residues in the CDR3. Germline values: CDR1 SGHAT, CDR2 FQDESV (reference sequence). This chain's CDR3 is CASSLSVGDLYEQYF. The CDR3, as DNA: TGTGCCAGCAGCTTATCGGTGGGAGATCTTTACGAGCAGTACTTC.

V and J are TRBV13 and TRBJ2-2; D call uncertain. The length of the CDR3 is 13 residues. V lost 0 bases to trimming and J lost 1 base, with 0 bases between them. Germline V gene sequence: CDR1 PRHDT, CDR2 FYEKMQ (reference sequence). For the CDR3, the DNA is TGTGCCAGCAGCTTAGGGAACACCGGGGAGCTGTTTTTT. Protein: CASSLGNTGELFF.

This chain joins TRBV29-1 and TRBJ2-7, with D possibly matching TRBD1 (7 bases). Per the germline V gene, CDR1 is SQVTM and CDR2 is ANQGSEA. CDR3 length: 14 residues. V was clipped by 4 bases and J by 2 bases, with 15 bases between them. The CDR3 nucleotides are TGCAGCGTTGCAAACAGGGGAGGCCCCTACGAGCAGTACTTC. Translation gives CSVANRGGPYEQYF.

This chain connects TRBV28 to TRBJ2-3; maybe TRBD2 (7 bases). The ends were cut back, 5 bases at V and 5 bases at J, with 17 bases in the middle. This CDR3 is built from 15 residues. CDR1 MDHEN and CDR2 SYDVKM come from the germline V gene. The CDR3 coding sequence is TGTGCCAGCAGTCCGTACAGGGTAGCGGGAGATACGCAGTATTTT. It translates to CASSPYRVAGDTQYF.

A single count supports this clone. The chain is built from TRBV27 and TRBJ2-7; 9 positions agree with TRBD1. The length of the CDR3 is 14 residues. Germline V lookup: CDR1 MNHEY, CDR2 SMNVEV (reference sequence). V lost 6 bases, J lost 6 bases, and 9 bases stayed unmatched. CDR3 coding DNA: TGTGCCAGCAGCCCAACAGGGGGCGCTTCCGAGCAGTACTTC. Translation: CASSPTGGASEQYF.

This chain links TRBV5-4 with TRBJ2-3; possible D gene TRBD2, 7 bases. This CDR3 has 16 amino acids. Per the germline V gene, CDR1 is SGHNT and CDR2 is YYREEE (reference sequence). V was shortened by 3 bases and J by 1 base, with 15 bases between the two germline ends. The CDR3 bases are TGTGCCAGCAGCTGGGGGGCTAGCGGACGCACAGATACGCAGTATTTT. This sequence encodes CASSWGASGRTDTQYF.

The DNA of the CDR3 is TGTGCCAGCAGCTTGGGTGGCAGGGGGAAGGATCAGCCCCAGCATTTT. Encoded protein: CASSLGGRGKDQPQHF. The V and J genes are TRBV5-4 and TRBJ1-5; 7 bases match TRBD1. The CDR3 length is 16 residues. V shed 0 bases and J 5 bases; nucleotides not matched to a gene: 8. Looked up from germline, CDR1 is SGHNT and CDR2 is YYREEE (reference sequence).

V and J are TRBV5-1 and TRBJ1-2; D is undetermined. This CDR3 spans 14 amino acids. Trimming left V 4 bases short and J 0 bases short, with 10 bases between. Germline V gene lookup returns CDR1 SGHRS and CDR2 YFSETQ. This CDR3 reads CASSAQWTNYGYTF. CDR3 DNA: TGCGCCAGCAGCGCACAGTGGACTAACTATGGCTACACCTTC. Full variable domain (rest looked up from reference TRBV5-1 and TRBJ1-2): KAGVTQTPRYLIKTRGQQVTLSCSPISGHRSVSWYQQTPGQGLQFLFEYFSETQRNKGNFPGRFSGRQFSNSRSEMNVSTLELGDSALYLCASSAQWTNYGYTFGSGTRLTVV.

CDR3 region: CASSAGGAETQYF. The CDR3 nucleotides are TGTGCCAGCAGTGCAGGGGGCGCAGAGACCCAGTACTTC. The genes are TRBV2 and TRBJ2-5; 8 bases fit TRBD1. The V and J ends lost 4 bases and 4 bases, in that order; junction bases with no gene match: 2. The germline V gene encodes CDR1 SNHLY and CDR2 FYNNEI. There are 13 residues in the CDR3.

The V call is TRBV28, the J call TRBJ1-4; the match to TRBD1 covers 8 bases. The germline CDR1 and CDR2 sequences are MDHEN and SYDVKM. The CDR3 is 15 amino acids. The junction had 7 bases not matched to a gene; V was cut back by 2 bases and J by 8 bases. The CDR3 sequence is CASSLADRAWEKLFF. For the CDR3, the DNA is TGTGCCAGCAGTTTAGCGGACAGGGCCTGGGAAAAACTGTTTTTT.

This CDR3 is CACSAGYQPQHF. Written as DNA, the CDR3 is TGTGCCTGCTCAGCCGGATATCAGCCCCAGCATTTT. The V and J genes are TRBV6-1 and TRBJ1-5; D is unclear. Trimming shortened V by 11 bases and J by 5 bases, and 13 bases separated the two germline ends. The germline gives CDR1 MNHNS, CDR2 SASEGT. This CDR3 has 12 residues.

The chain links TRBV11-2 to TRBJ2-7, with D possibly TRBD2 on 5 matching bases. The germline CDR1 and CDR2 sequences are SGHAT and FQNNGV. CDR3 size: 15 residues. V lost 5 bases and J lost 3, with 17 bases in between. The CDR3, as DNA: TGTGCCAGCAGCCCACCCGGGGTAGTATACTACGAGCAGTACTTC. Translating it yields CASSPPGVVYYEQYF.

The V gene is TRBV30, the J gene TRBJ2-7, with D possibly matching TRBD2 (5 bases). CDR3 length equals 13 residues. The ends were cut back, 2 bases at V and 2 bases at J, with 10 bases in the middle. The germline V gene has CDR1 GTSNPN and CDR2 SVGIG (reference sequence). CDR3 protein: CAWSRGQAYEQYF. The CDR3 coding sequence is TGTGCCTGGAGTAGAGGGCAGGCCTACGAGCAGTACTTC. The full variable domain, its missing parts supplied by reference TRBV30 and TRBJ2-7, is SQTIHQWPATLVQPVGSPLSLECTVEGTSNPNLYWYRQAAGRGLQLLFYSVGIGQISSEVPQNLSASRPQDRQFILSSKKLLLSDSGFYLCAWSRGQAYEQYFGPGTRLTVT.